This T cell receptor beta chain was obtained from a study of T-cell memory formation after mild COVID-19. The wider study: Clusters were largely donor specific. Study-level findings and limits: Clones that contracted from day 15 to 85 were balanced CD4/CD8, while later expanders leaned CD4+.

Details on this clonotype: As yet, its antigen is unknown.

Libraries for TCRalpha and TCRbeta carried sample barcodes and unique molecular identifiers via 5'RACE. TCRdb fed the 5' RACE reads into MiXCR, producing one record per CDR3 protein. The table lists about 270,000 distinct CDR3 sequences, roughly 17% of them singletons. Germline-derived CDR1 and CDR2 are ENHRY and SYGVKD. V was pared by 6 bases and J by 6 bases, with 9 bases between. The CDR3 runs 13 residues. Specimen: PBMCs or a T cell subset sorted from them (not recorded which). The TCR was taken from a man aged 18 to 30 who had mild COVID-19 (a few samples of this study predate the infection). Cell type and time point are not known. The chain joins TRBV10-3 to TRBJ1-6, with a weak D call TRBD1 (6 bases). CDR3: CAIRTGPNSPLHF. The CDR3 bases are TGTGCCATCAGGACAGGTCCTAATTCACCCCTCCACTTT.